The source of this T cell receptor beta chain is a study of T cell responses to AZD1222 COVID-19 vaccine. Whole-study findings and limits: CD4 TCRs linked to vaccination spanned spike, dominating at 160-218 and 743-854. Possibly, clonal diversity was underestimated; donors were largely white British and included more females. Vaccination with two AZD1222 doses was followed by a rise in Spike-specific TCR breadth and depth.

The CDR3 length is 12 residues. The V end lost 5 bases, the J end lost 7 bases, and 11 bases lay between the germline ends. Germline loops: CDR1 SGHTA, CDR2 FQGNSA. Profiling relied on immunoSEQ multiplex PCR, and the TCRdb table lists in-frame clones only, not all of them. Found here are about 70,000 clones, 88% of them singletons; the top ten hold approximately 4.8%. This clone has just one count. Antigen specificity is unknown. This receptor was obtained from an adult who received the MenACWY meningococcal vaccine as a control. The chain couples TRBV7-2 to TRBJ1-1; D unclear. Sequencing was performed on peripheral blood, taken 28 days after the second dose of the MenACWY control vaccine. The CDR3 DNA reads TGTGCCAGCAGCAGTCACCGGGGTGAAGCTTTCTTT. It yields the protein CASSSHRGEAFF.